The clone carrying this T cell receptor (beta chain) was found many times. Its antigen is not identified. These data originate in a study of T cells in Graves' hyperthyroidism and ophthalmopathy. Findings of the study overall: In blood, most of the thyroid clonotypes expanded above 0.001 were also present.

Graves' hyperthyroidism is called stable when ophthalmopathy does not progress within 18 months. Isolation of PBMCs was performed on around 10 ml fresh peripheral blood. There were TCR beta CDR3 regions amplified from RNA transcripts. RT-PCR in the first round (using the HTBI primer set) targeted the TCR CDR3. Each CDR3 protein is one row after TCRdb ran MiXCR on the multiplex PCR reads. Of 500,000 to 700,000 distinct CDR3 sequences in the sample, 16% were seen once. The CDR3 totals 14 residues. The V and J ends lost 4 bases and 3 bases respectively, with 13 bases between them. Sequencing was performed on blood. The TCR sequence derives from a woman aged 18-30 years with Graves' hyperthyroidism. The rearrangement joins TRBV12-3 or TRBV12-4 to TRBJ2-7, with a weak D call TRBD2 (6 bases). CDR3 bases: TGTGCCAGCAGTTATGGGGACTTACTCTACGAGCAGTACTTC. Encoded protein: CASSYGDLLYEQYF.